These 2 T cell receptor beta chains came from one sample sequenced in a study of blood T cell repertoires in COVID-19. Sequencing used immunoSEQ multiplex PCR; TCRdb keeps in-frame clones, though not all of them. The table has 350,000 or so clones, roughly 85% seen once. Sequencing was performed on PBMCs or T cells enriched from blood (not recorded which). The receptors stem from a woman between 35 and 50 years old with acute COVID-19.

The chain combines TRBV27 with TRBJ2-1; possible D gene TRBD1, 6 bases. The CDR3 runs 16 residues. V was trimmed by 5 bases and J by 4 bases, leaving 18 bases between them. Germline V gene data show CDR1 as MNHEY and CDR2 as SMNVEV (reference sequence). The chain's CDR3 is CASSPQKGDGYNEQFF. The DNA for the CDR3 is TGTGCCAGCAGTCCCCAGAAGGGGGACGGATACAATGAGCAGTTCTTC.

The chain carries TRBV7-8 and TRBJ1-6, with D possibly being TRBD1 (5 bases). Deletions cut 1 base from V and 8 bases from J, with 12 bases between. This CDR3 contains 15 residues. Germline CDR1 and CDR2: SGHVS and FQNEAQ. The CDR3 here is CASSLGQGLHSPLHF. In DNA, the CDR3 is TGTGCCAGCAGCTTAGGGCAGGGACTGCATTCACCCCTCCACTTT.